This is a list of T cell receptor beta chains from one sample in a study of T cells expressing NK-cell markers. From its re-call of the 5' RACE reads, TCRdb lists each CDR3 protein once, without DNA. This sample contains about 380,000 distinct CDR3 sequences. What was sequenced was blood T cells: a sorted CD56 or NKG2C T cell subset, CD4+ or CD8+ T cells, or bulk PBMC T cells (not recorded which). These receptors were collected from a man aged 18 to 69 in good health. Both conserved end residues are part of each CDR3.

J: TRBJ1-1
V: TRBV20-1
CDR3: CSARTGGALGREAFF

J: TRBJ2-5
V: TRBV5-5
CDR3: CASSSLPRTKEETQYF

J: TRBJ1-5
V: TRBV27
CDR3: CASSLSRQTNQPQHF

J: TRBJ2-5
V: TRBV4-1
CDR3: CASSQGATDQETQYF

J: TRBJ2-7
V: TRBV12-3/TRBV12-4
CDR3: CASSSPGQGASYEQYF

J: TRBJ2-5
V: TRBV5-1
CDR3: CASSPGRLAGKETQYF

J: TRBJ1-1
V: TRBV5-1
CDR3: CASSSKPRQGMTFF

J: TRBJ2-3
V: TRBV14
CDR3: CASSQGSHGTQYF

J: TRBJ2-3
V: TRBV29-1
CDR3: CSGDGGGFFADTQYF

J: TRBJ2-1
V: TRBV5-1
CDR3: CASSLGGASINEQFF

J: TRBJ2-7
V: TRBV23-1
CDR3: CASSRWGTYEQYF

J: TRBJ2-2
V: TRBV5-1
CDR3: CASSRTGDMNTGELFF

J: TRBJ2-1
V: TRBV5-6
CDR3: CASSLFDEQFF

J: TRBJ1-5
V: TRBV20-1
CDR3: CSAARTGGNQPQHF

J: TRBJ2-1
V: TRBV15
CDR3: CATSRPTGGSYNEQFF

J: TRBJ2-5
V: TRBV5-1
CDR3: CASSLGQLETQYF

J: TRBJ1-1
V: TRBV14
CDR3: CASSQGRVGTEAFF

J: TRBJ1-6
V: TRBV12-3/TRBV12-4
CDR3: CASSAQTATNSPLHF

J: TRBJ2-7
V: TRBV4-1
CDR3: CASSQDRSQGYAEQYF

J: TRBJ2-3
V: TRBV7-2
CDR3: CASRGGAGTDTQYF

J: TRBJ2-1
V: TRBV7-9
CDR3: CASSTSGTYGFEQFF

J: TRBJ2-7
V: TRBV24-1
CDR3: CATSDPRKRGFEQYF

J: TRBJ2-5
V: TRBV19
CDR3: CASKTGTSAETQYF

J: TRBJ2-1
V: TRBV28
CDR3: CASSTDTESSYNEQFF

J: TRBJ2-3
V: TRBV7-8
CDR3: CASSYAGTTSTDTQYF

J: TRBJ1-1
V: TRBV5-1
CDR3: CASSPGGYVPNTEAFF